This TCR beta chain was identified during a study of blood T cell repertoires in COVID-19. Profiled with immunoSEQ multiplex PCR; TCRdb holds only in-frame clones, not every one. The sample includes over 150,000 clones, less than 85% of them seen just once. The CDR3 totals 20 residues. Trimming removed 3 bases from V and 0 bases from J; junction bases left unmatched: 7. Germline CDR1 SGHDN, CDR2 FVKESK. The TCR originated in a human donor in a cohort sampled during active COVID-19. The rearrangement links TRBV14 to TRBJ2-6; TRBD2 aligns across 14 bases. Sequences were obtained from peripheral blood. The CDR3 spells CASSHFAGLAGDSGANVLTF. CDR3 sequence (DNA): TGTGCCAGCAGCCACTTTGCGGGACTAGCGGGGGACTCTGGGGCCAACGTCCTGACTTTC. The whole variable domain, remainder taken from reference TRBV14 and TRBJ2-6, is EAGVTQFPSHSVIEKGQTVTLRCDPISGHDNLYWYRRVMGKEIKFLLHFVKESKQDESGMPNNRFLAERTGGTYSTLKVQPAELEDSGVYFCASSHFAGLAGDSGANVLTFGAGSRLTVL.